Listed below are T cell receptor beta chains from one sample, sequenced in a study of control samples from healthy donors and cancer patients. The protocol was immunoSEQ multiplex PCR, while the TCRdb copy is restricted to in-frame clones and leaves out a portion. The profile covers about 34,000 clones, with 70% to 90% appearing a single time and 1.5% to 2% taken by the ten largest. The sequencing input was PBMCs. The receptors shown here come from a woman between 40 and 50 years old with lung cancer. Both conserved end residues are trimmed from each CDR3.

>TRBJ1-2|TRBV5-4
ASSTLLLRDGYT
>TRBJ2-2|TRBV6-6
ASSSTGTSNTGELF
>TRBJ1-2|TRBV3-1/TRBV3-2
ASSQKDRERRGGYT
>TRBJ1-1|TRBV4-3
ASSQRTDTEAF
>TRBJ1-1|TRBV2
ASSLDRRTQRGPF
>TRBJ1-1|TRBV9
ASSVIERATEAF
>TRBJ2-3|TRBV6-1
ASSETTGTSGTQY
>TRBJ2-3|TRBV12-3/TRBV12-4
ASGGGGDTQY
>TRBJ2-1|TRBV7-8
ASSKDRADEQF
>TRBJ2-2|TRBV5-4
ASSLGAGGGLATGELF
>TRBJ2-5|TRBV6-5
ASSSGQILRETQY
>TRBJ1-1|TRBV30
AWSLARGAEAF
>TRBJ1-1|TRBV18
ASSPSVVFRNTEAF
>TRBJ1-5|TRBV5-6
ASSFSQGYQPQH
>TRBJ1-4|TRBV6-6
ASSYTDRENEKLF
>TRBJ2-5|TRBV5-5
ASSLTGGLETQY
>TRBJ1-4|TRBV10-2
ASSENGGRRNKLF
>TRBJ1-2|TRBV18
ASSQSVLTSGDYGYT
>TRBJ2-2|TRBV7-3
ASSPTGGGELF
>NA|TRBV2
ASGFPLGETQY
>TRBJ2-5|TRBV9
ASSVGAGGGPETQY
>TRBJ2-7|TRBV2
ASTQSGQGGYEQY
>TRBJ1-2|TRBV12-5
ASGLHTLSGYT
>TRBJ2-5|TRBV7-2
ASSLTGAQETQY
>TRBJ2-2|TRBV7-3
ASSLGASNTGELF
>TRBJ1-5|TRBV30
AWSVGINQPQH
>TRBJ2-1|TRBV6-2/TRBV6-3
ASSYGMDADNEQF